Listed below are T cell receptor beta chains from one sample, sequenced in a study of blood T cell repertoires in COVID-19. TCRdb's copy holds only in-frame clones and misses some; the assay was immunoSEQ multiplex PCR. The sample lists 180,000 or so clones, roughly 81% occurring once. The sample consisted of peripheral blood. These receptors were collected from a woman aged 40 to 55 with COVID-19, enrolled during active disease. Both conserved end residues are trimmed from each CDR3. D genes are given only for firm matches.

v_gene | d_gene | CDR3aa
TRBV7-6 | TRBD2 | ASSPSVGTSASNEQF
TRBV7-9 | NA | ASSFSGQSRNTIY
TRBV19 | TRBD1 | ASSARQGSIYEQY
TRBV5-3 | NA | ARSLIRELNEKLF
TRBV7-8 | NA | ASSLGSGNNYGYT
TRBV3-1/TRBV3-2 | TRBD1 | ASSQRTGTTNEKLF
TRBV6-5 | NA | ASSFDSAGANVLT
TRBV10-1 | NA | ASSDRLDTEAF
TRBV19 | NA | ASSIGSGNTNSPLH
TRBV7-8 | TRBD2 | ASSLVLAGALQETQY